This entry lists 25 T cell receptor beta chains sequenced from one sample in a study of blood T cell repertoires in COVID-19. The data were produced by immunoSEQ multiplex PCR, yet TCRdb's version contains in-frame clones alone and is incomplete. Of about 210,000 clones listed, 80% to 90% are singletons. The sample consisted of PBMCs or T cells enriched from blood (not recorded which). These receptors all come from a man aged 25-40 years in a cohort exposed to, infected with or recovered from COVID-19 (not recorded which).

The chain is built from TRBV7-9 and TRBJ2-1, with a tentative D call TRBD2 (5 bases). Trimming stripped 6 bases from V and 7 bases from J, with 13 bases between. The CDR3 extends over 13 amino acids. Germline V gene data show CDR1 as SEHNR and CDR2 as FQNEAQ (reference sequence). The CDR3 sequence: CASSRTGGNEQFF. The DNA of the CDR3 is TGTGCCAGCAGTCGAACGGGCGGGAATGAGCAGTTCTTC.

The rearrangement joins TRBV5-6 to TRBJ1-1; possible D gene TRBD1, 6 bases. This CDR3 is 16 amino acids long. Germline V lookup: CDR1 SGHDT, CDR2 YYEEEE. V gave up 0 bases and J gave up 5 bases, with 17 bases separating them. In nucleotides, the CDR3 is TGTGCCAGCAGCTTGGTGGCACCGGACAGAGGGACTGAAGCTTTCTTT. As protein: CASSLVAPDRGTEAFF.

V and J are TRBV15 and TRBJ1-3; 9 nucleotides agree with TRBD1. This CDR3 comprises 18 residues. Germline CDR1 and CDR2: LNHNV and YYDKDF (reference sequence). Unmatched junction bases numbered 7, after V lost 1 base and J lost 0 bases. CDR3 nucleotide sequence: TGTGCCACCAGCAGAGCGACAGGGGGTGCCTTCTCTGGAAACACCATATATTTT. It translates to CATSRATGGAFSGNTIYF.

Only a few counts were recorded for this clone. Additional DNA sequences in this sample encode the identical CDR3. The chain couples TRBV28 to TRBJ1-5, with D perhaps matching TRBD1 (5 bases). CDR1 is MDHEN and CDR2 is SYDVKM in the germline V gene. Trimming took 3 bases from V and 1 from J, leaving 7 bases between them. CDR3 length: 14 residues. The CDR3 spells CASSLGGSNQPQHF. The DNA for the CDR3 is TGTGCCAGCAGTTTGGGGGGGAGCAATCAGCCCCAGCATTTT.

The genes are TRBV11-1 and TRBJ1-2; 8 nucleotides line up with TRBD1. The CDR3 extends over 16 amino acids. The germline V gene has CDR1 SGHAT and CDR2 FQDESV (reference sequence). Trimming at V came to 5 bases and at J to 0 bases, leaving 8 bases not matched to a gene. Here the CDR3 reads CASSKEDRATNYGYTF. The CDR3 nucleotides read TGTGCCAGCAGCAAGGAGGACAGGGCGACTAACTATGGCTACACCTTC.

This clone has just a few counts. V is TRBV27 and J is TRBJ2-7, with D maybe TRBD2 (6 bases). V was trimmed by 4 bases and J by 3 bases, leaving 16 bases between them. The germline V gene encodes CDR1 MNHEY and CDR2 SMNVEV (reference sequence). The CDR3 is made up of 15 amino acids. The CDR3 DNA reads as TGTGCCAGCAGTTCTTTGGGGGAGGCCCGCTACGAGCAGTACTTC. This gives the protein CASSSLGEARYEQYF.

V gene TRBV28 combines with J gene TRBJ2-5; D is uncertain. Deletions cut 6 bases from V and 3 bases from J, with 11 bases between. CDR1 and CDR2 (germline): MDHEN, SYDVKM. The CDR3 totals 13 residues. The CDR3 loop reads CASSPTFKETQYF. In nucleotides, the CDR3 is TGTGCCAGCAGCCCTACCTTTAAAGAGACCCAGTACTTC.

This clone was found once. This rearrangement joins TRBV11-2 to TRBJ2-3, with 9 positions matching TRBD1. The germline CDR1 and CDR2 sequences are SGHAT and FQNNGV. The CDR3 extends over 15 amino acids. J was trimmed by 3 bases and V by 8 bases; bases with no gene match: 9. The CDR3, as DNA: TGTGCCAGCGGATTTATGACAGGGGGGACAGATACGCAGTATTTT. Its translation is CASGFMTGGTDTQYF.

The chain couples TRBV7-2 to TRBJ2-5; 12 bases are a match to TRBD2. This CDR3 is 19 amino acids long. V was pared by 5 bases and J by 0 bases, with 13 bases of the junction left unmatched. The germline gives CDR1 SGHTA, CDR2 FQGNSA. CDR3 loop: CASSPRTSGIYMHQETQYF. In DNA form, the CDR3 reads TGTGCCAGCAGCCCTCGGACTAGCGGGATCTATATGCACCAAGAGACCCAGTACTTC.

This chain joins TRBV6-1 and TRBJ1-2; maybe TRBD1 (5 bases). The germline CDR1 and CDR2 sequences are MNHNS and SASEGT. CDR3 size: 14 residues. Trimming removed 3 bases at V and 4 bases at J, with 12 bases between. CDR3 DNA: TGTGCCAGCAGTGACAGGGATCCCGTCTATGGCTACACCTTC. It yields the protein CASSDRDPVYGYTF.

The chain uses TRBV28 and TRBJ1-4; D is possibly TRBD1 (6 bases). CDR1 is MDHEN, CDR2 SYDVKM, per germline. The CDR3 totals 14 residues. Trimming shortened V by 5 bases and J by 3 bases, and 10 bases separated the two germline ends. In DNA form, the CDR3 reads TGTGCCAGCAGTACCCCAGGGGCTAATGAAAAACTGTTTTTT. As protein: CASSTPGANEKLFF.

The CDR3 sequence is CASSPGGALDGYTF. CDR3 nucleotides: TGTGCCAGTAGCCCGGGCGGGGCTTTGGATGGCTACACCTTC. The chain is built from TRBV19 and TRBJ1-2, with D perhaps matching TRBD1 (5 bases). The CDR3 length is 14 residues. Per germline, CDR1 LNHDA and CDR2 SQIVND (reference sequence). V was shortened by 6 bases and J by 6 bases, with 17 bases between the two germline ends.

This chain links TRBV5-1 with TRBJ1-2; D call uncertain. CDR3 length equals 14 residues. The germline V and J ends were trimmed by 0 bases and 8 bases, with 14 bases remaining between them. Germline CDR1 reads SGHRS; CDR2 reads YFSETQ. CDR3 amino acids: CASSLDNLPVGYTF. CDR3 DNA sequence: TGCGCCAGCAGCTTGGACAATCTTCCCGTAGGCTACACCTTC. Based on the CDR3 plus reference TRBV5-1 and TRBJ1-2, the full variable domain is KAGVTQTPRYLIKTRGQQVTLSCSPISGHRSVSWYQQTPGQGLQFLFEYFSETQRNKGNFPGRFSGRQFSNSRSEMNVSTLELGDSALYLCASSLDNLPVGYTFGSGTRLTVV.

Written as DNA, the CDR3 is TGCGCCAGCAGCTTCTCCGGGACAGGGGGCACTGAAGCTTTCTTT. Translated, it gives CASSFSGTGGTEAFF. This chain uses TRBV5-1 with TRBJ1-1; 11 bases match TRBD1. V lost 2 bases and J lost 4; bases outside the gene matches: 4. Germline V lookup: CDR1 SGHRS, CDR2 YFSETQ. The CDR3 has 15 residues.

The V call is TRBV13, the J call TRBJ2-3; 9 bases agree with TRBD2. The CDR3 covers 19 residues. V lost 4 bases, J lost 2 bases, and 16 bases stayed unmatched. Germline V CDR1 and CDR2: PRHDT, FYEKMQ (reference sequence). CDR3 DNA: TGTGCCAGCAGCTCAAACGGTTTCCGACTAGCGGTCCCCACAGATACGCAGTATTTT. Encoded protein: CASSSNGFRLAVPTDTQYF.

This chain links TRBV9 with TRBJ2-5; 11 positions agree with TRBD2. Per the germline V gene, CDR1 is SGDLS and CDR2 is YYNGEE. CDR3 length equals 15 residues. J was trimmed by 4 bases and V by 0 bases; bases with no gene match: 2. Here the CDR3 DNA reads TGTGCCAGCAGCGTAGGGCTAGCGGGAGGAGAGACCCAGTACTTC. Translated: CASSVGLAGGETQYF. Using reference TRBV9 and TRBJ2-5 for the parts outside the CDR3, the full variable domain is DSGVTQTPKHLITATGQRVTLRCSPRSGDLSVYWYQQSLDQGLQFLIQYYNGEERAKGNILERFSAQQFPDLHSELNLSSLELGDSALYFCASSVGLAGGETQYFGPGTRLLVL.

This chain uses TRBV5-5 with TRBJ1-1; D gene uncertain. This CDR3 region has 12 residues. Trimming left V 4 bases short and J 3 bases short, with 7 bases between. Germline V CDR1 and CDR2: SGHKS, YYEKEE (reference sequence). CDR3 sequence: CASSEEDTEAFF. CDR3 sequence (DNA): TGTGCCAGCAGCGAGGAGGACACTGAAGCTTTCTTT. The variable domain in full, with the rest retrieved from reference TRBV5-5 and TRBJ1-1, is DAGVTQSPTHLIKTRGQQVTLRCSPISGHKSVSWYQQVLGQGPQFIFQYYEKEERGRGNFPDRFSARQFPNYSSELNVNALLLGDSALYLCASSEEDTEAFFGQGTRLTVV.

This clone was seen once. The V and J genes are TRBV9 and TRBJ1-1; D is uncertain. From germline, CDR1 is SGDLS and CDR2 YYNGEE. V was cut by 0 bases and J by 5 bases, with 11 bases left in between. The CDR3 spans 14 residues. The CDR3 spells CASSVVGGSTEAFF. The CDR3, as DNA: TGTGCCAGCAGCGTAGTTGGAGGTAGTACTGAAGCTTTCTTT.

This clone was detected a few times. The V call is TRBV18, the J call TRBJ2-1, with D maybe TRBD2 (6 bases). CDR1 and CDR2 from the germline V gene are KGHSH and LQKENI. The CDR3 totals 17 residues. V lost 2 bases, J lost 0 bases, and 14 bases lay in between. The CDR3 loop is CASSPRSPSVSYNEQFF. In DNA, the CDR3 is TGTGCCAGCTCACCAAGGTCCCCTAGCGTCTCCTACAATGAGCAGTTCTTC. Looking up the rest from reference TRBV18 and TRBJ2-1 gives the full variable domain: NAGVMQNPRHLVRRRGQEARLRCSPMKGHSHVYWYRQLPEEGLKFMVYLQKENIIDESGMPKERFSAEFPKEGPSILRIQQVVRGDSAAYFCASSPRSPSVSYNEQFFGPGTRLTVL.

The chain recombines TRBV29-1 with TRBJ2-7, with 7 bases identical to TRBD2. This CDR3 is 13 amino acids long. V lost 7 bases to trimming and J lost 2 bases; unmatched junction nucleotides: 8. Germline-derived CDR1 and CDR2 are SQVTM and ANQGSEA. The CDR3 sequence: CSAKKGGTYEQYF. The CDR3 region has the DNA TGCAGCGCAAAAAAGGGAGGGACCTACGAGCAGTACTTC.

A few counts support this clone. Written as DNA, the CDR3 is TGTGCCAGCACGGGGGGGACTTCTCGACTCTCTGGGGCCAACGTCCTGACTTTC. As protein: CASTGGTSRLSGANVLTF. The chain uses TRBV28 and TRBJ2-6; 8 bases match TRBD2. CDR3 length: 18 residues. Germline V gives CDR1 MDHEN, CDR2 SYDVKM. V dropped 7 bases and J dropped 0; count of bases not matched to a gene: 11. Based on the CDR3 plus reference TRBV28 and TRBJ2-6, the full variable domain is DVKVTQSSRYLVKRTGEKVFLECVQDMDHENMFWYRQDPGLGLRLIYFSYDVKMKEKGDIPEGYSVSREKKERFSLILESASTNQTSMYLCASTGGTSRLSGANVLTFGAGSRLTVL.

CDR3 sequence reads: CATSRGDGATLYRETQYF. CDR3 in DNA: TGTGCCACCAGTCGGGGGGACGGAGCGACTCTATATCGGGAGACCCAGTACTTC. J is TRBJ2-5 and V is TRBV24-1, with TRBD2 matching 7 bases. V lost 6 bases to trimming and J lost 5 bases; unmatched junction nucleotides: 20. CDR3 size: 18 residues. The germline V gene encodes CDR1 KGHDR and CDR2 SFDVKD.

The V gene is TRBV9, the J gene TRBJ2-5, with 7 bases that match TRBD1. Germline V gene data show CDR1 as SGDLS and CDR2 as YYNGEE. Trimming at V came to 0 bases and at J to 5 bases, leaving 7 bases not matched to a gene. The CDR3 is made up of 15 amino acids. The CDR3 DNA sequence: TGTGCCAGCAGCGTAGGGACAGGACGACGGGAGACCCAGTACTTC. Protein product: CASSVGTGRRETQYF.

This chain links TRBV24-1 with TRBJ2-7, with D maybe TRBD1 (5 bases). The CDR3 runs to 16 residues. Germline V gene data show CDR1 as KGHDR and CDR2 as SFDVKD. Trimming removed 6 bases from V and 3 bases from J, with 20 bases in between. The CDR3 spells CATSNYKAGKGYEQYF. Here the CDR3 DNA reads TGTGCCACCAGTAACTATAAGGCAGGGAAAGGCTACGAGCAGTACTTC.

This chain connects TRBV5-5 to TRBJ2-1, with 7 positions matching TRBD2. Germline CDR1 is SGHKS and CDR2 is YYEKEE (reference sequence). Germline trimming cut 5 bases from V and 0 bases from J; bases unmatched to any gene: 5. The CDR3 length is 15 residues. CDR3 DNA sequence: TGTGCCAGCAGATTAGCGGGTACCTCCTACAATGAGCAGTTCTTC. This translates into CASRLAGTSYNEQFF.